This is a list of T cell receptor beta chains from one sample in a study of cytomegalovirus exposure and HLA in healthy donors. The data were produced by immunoSEQ multiplex PCR, yet TCRdb's version contains in-frame clones alone and is incomplete. The data contain 150,000 to 200,000 clones, about 81% of them singletons. Sequencing used PBMCs. All receptors come from a man younger than 35 in good health and CMV-seronegative. The CDR3 runs from the conserved cysteine through the conserved F or W. The D gene is left open where the match is weak. Clone size appears in some rows only: once, few, many, or a class for an expanded clone.

d_call | j_call | v_call | clone_size | cdr3_nt | cdr3_aa
TRBD2 | TRBJ2-5 | TRBV4-3 | NA | TGCGCCAGCAGCCTTAGTAGCGGGAGGCCCTCAGAGACCCAGTACTTC | CASSLSSGRPSETQYF
TRBD1 | TRBJ1-4 | TRBV11-2 | NA | TGTGCCAGCAGCCTGGACAGGGTCGGAGAAAAACTGTTTTTT | CASSLDRVGEKLFF
TRBD2 | TRBJ2-1 | TRBV11-1 | NA | TGTGCCAGCAGCTTAGAACTAGCGGGAGTCTCCTACAATGAGCAGTTCTTC | CASSLELAGVSYNEQFF
TRBD2 | TRBJ2-3 | TRBV7-2 | NA | TGTGCCAGCAGCTTAGCCCGGGGGAGGGAAGATACGCAGTATTTT | CASSLARGREDTQYF
TRBD1 | TRBJ2-5 | TRBV13 | NA | TGTGCCAGCAACCGCGGACTGGACAGGGCCCCGACCCAGTACTTC | CASNRGLDRAPTQYF
TRBD2 | TRBJ2-1 | TRBV11-3 | few | TGTGCCAGCAGCCGACGGACTAGCGGGGTTAATGAGCAGTTCTTC | CASSRRTSGVNEQFF
NA | TRBJ2-3 | TRBV6-4 | once | TGTGCCAGCAGCCTCAATGTTGGGACTCCAGATACGCAGTATTTT | CASSLNVGTPDTQYF
NA | TRBJ2-7 | TRBV5-1 | NA | TGCGCCAGCAGCCCCGACCCGGACAGATCCTACGAGCAGTACTTC | CASSPDPDRSYEQYF
NA | TRBJ2-2 | TRBV6-4 | NA | TGTGCCAGCAGTGAGTTTCGGGATTGGGCCGGGGAGCTGTTTTTT | CASSEFRDWAGELFF
TRBD1 | TRBJ1-3 | TRBV6-6 | NA | TGTGCCAGCAGTTACTCGACAGGGAGAGGGGACACCATATATTTT | CASSYSTGRGDTIYF
NA | TRBJ2-7 | TRBV7-9 | NA | TGTGCCAGCAGCTTAGGGTTACAGGGCTACGAGCAGTACTTC | CASSLGLQGYEQYF
NA | TRBJ2-3 | TRBV5-8 | NA | TGTGCCAGCAGCCCCGGGACTGTACTTAGCACAGATACGCAGTATTTT | CASSPGTVLSTDTQYF
NA | TRBJ2-7 | TRBV5-6 | NA | TGTGCCAGCAGCTCGACACTTACCTACGAGCAGTACTTC | CASSSTLTYEQYF
TRBD2 | TRBJ2-1 | TRBV30 | NA | TGTGCCTGGAGTGTACTTGAGCGGGAGGGAGGTGAGCAGTTCTTC | CAWSVLEREGGEQFF
NA | TRBJ2-5 | TRBV27 | NA | TGTGCCAGCAGTTTAAACAGGGCCTGGGAGACCCAGTACTTC | CASSLNRAWETQYF
TRBD2 | TRBJ2-7 | TRBV7-2 | NA | TGTGCCAGCAGCTTAGAGGGGACTAGCGGTTACTACGAGCAGTACTTC | CASSLEGTSGYYEQYF
TRBD1 | TRBJ2-2 | TRBV28 | few | TGTGCCAGTGAACGCGGACAGGGGTACACCGGGGAGCTGTTTTTT | CASERGQGYTGELFF
NA | TRBJ1-2 | TRBV6-1 | NA | TGTGCCAGCATTCCCCTGGCAGGGGACCCCTATGGCTACACCTTC | CASIPLAGDPYGYTF
NA | TRBJ2-7 | TRBV27 | NA | TGTGCCAGCAGTTCACAGGGCCCTACCTACGAGCAGTACTTC | CASSSQGPTYEQYF
TRBD1 | TRBJ2-7 | TRBV30 | NA | TGTGCCTGGAGTGGGGACAGAGAGACCCACGAGCAGTACTTC | CAWSGDRETHEQYF
NA | TRBJ2-5 | TRBV27 | NA | TGTGCCAGCAGTTTGGGCAGGGAATTCCAAGAGACCCAGTACTTC | CASSLGREFQETQYF
TRBD1 | TRBJ2-2 | TRBV6-1 | NA | TGTGCCAGCACCGGGACAGTTCGGAACGGGGAGCTGTTTTTT | CASTGTVRNGELFF
NA | TRBJ2-3 | TRBV27 | NA | TGTGCCAGCAGTGTAAACTCCCGACAGGTACTTTCTAAAGATACGCAGTATTTT | CASSVNSRQVLSKDTQYF
NA | TRBJ2-5 | TRBV11-2 | NA | TGTGCCAGCAGCTTAGCCTTCGGGGTGGGAGTCCAAGAGACCCAGTACTTC | CASSLAFGVGVQETQYF
NA | TRBJ2-4 | TRBV5-6 | NA | TGTGCCAGCAGCTTGTTGGAGAATCTAGCCAAAAACATTCAGTACTTC | CASSLLENLAKNIQYF
TRBD2 | TRBJ2-7 | TRBV5-1 | NA | TGCGCCAGCAGCTTGGAGCGGGAGACGTACGAGCAGTACTTC | CASSLERETYEQYF
TRBD2 | TRBJ2-1 | TRBV19 | NA | TGTGCCAGTAGGACTAGCGGGGGCAAAGCAGGCAATGAGCAGTTCTTC | CASRTSGGKAGNEQFF
TRBD2 | TRBJ2-1 | TRBV4-3 | NA | TGCGCCAGCAGCCAAGAGGCGGGGGGGGCCTACAATGAGCAGTTCTTC | CASSQEAGGAYNEQFF
TRBD1 | TRBJ1-4 | TRBV7-9 | NA | TGTTCCAGCAGCTACAGGGGCGGATCAACTAATGAAAAACTGTTTTTT | CSSSYRGGSTNEKLFF
NA | TRBJ2-5 | TRBV9 | NA | TGTGCCAGCAGCGTAGCCCAGGGTATTGTAGAGACCCAGTACTTC | CASSVAQGIVETQYF
NA | TRBJ1-6 | TRBV10-2 | NA | TGCGCCAGCAGCGGACGGGGAGTGAGCTCCTATAATTCACCCCTCCACTTT | CASSGRGVSSYNSPLHF
NA | TRBJ1-5 | TRBV19 | NA | TGTGCCAGTAGAACTACCCACCTTGGCAGCAATCAGCCCCAGCATTTT | CASRTTHLGSNQPQHF
TRBD1 | TRBJ1-2 | TRBV9 | NA | TGTGCCAGCAGCGCGGCCCATCCAGGGGGTACTGGCTACACCTTC | CASSAAHPGGTGYTF
NA | TRBJ2-1 | TRBV6-7 | NA | TGTGCCAGCAGTTACCATGGGGACTTACCGAGCTCCTACAATGAGCAGTTCTTC | CASSYHGDLPSSYNEQFF
NA | TRBJ1-1 | TRBV10-1 | NA | TGCGCCAGAAGCAAAGACAGGCTGAACACTGAAGCTTTCTTT | CARSKDRLNTEAFF
NA | TRBJ1-2 | TRBV28 | NA | TGTGCCAGCATGGTTCGGGGGGTGAACTATGGCTACACCTTC | CASMVRGVNYGYTF
TRBD2 | TRBJ2-3 | TRBV7-8 | once | TGTGCCAGCAGCTTAGATCTAGCGGGCACAGATACGCAGTATTTT | CASSLDLAGTDTQYF
TRBD1 | TRBJ1-3 | TRBV9 | few | TGTGCCAGCAGCGTAGGGACAGGGCAGGGAAACACCATATATTTT | CASSVGTGQGNTIYF
NA | TRBJ2-7 | TRBV2 | NA | TGTGCCAGCAGTGACGCTACAGGCCGTATGGGGCGTAACACCTACGAGCAGTACTTC | CASSDATGRMGRNTYEQYF
TRBD1 | TRBJ2-7 | TRBV7-2 | once | TGTGCCAGCACCTTGACCCCGGGACAGGACTACGAGCAGTACTTC | CASTLTPGQDYEQYF
TRBD1 | TRBJ2-5 | TRBV9 | NA | TGTGCCAGCAGCCCTTCCGGGACAGGGGGCCGCGAGACCCAGTACTTC | CASSPSGTGGRETQYF
NA | TRBJ2-5 | TRBV18 | NA | TGTGCCAGCCACGGTCCTGAGACCCAGTACTTC | CASHGPETQYF
NA | TRBJ1-1 | TRBV4-3 | once | TGCGCCAGCAGCCAATCGGACAGCCCGATGAACACTGAAGCTTTCTTT | CASSQSDSPMNTEAFF
TRBD2 | TRBJ2-1 | TRBV27 | NA | TGTGCCAGCAGGGCTAGCGGGAGGTTTGGTGAGCAGTTCTTC | CASRASGRFGEQFF
NA | TRBJ1-1 | TRBV4-3 | NA | TGCGCCAGCAGCCAACTCACCGGGGATCCTGAAGCTTTCTTT | CASSQLTGDPEAFF
TRBD1 | TRBJ1-1 | TRBV7-9 | NA | TGTGCCAGCAGATTCGGGGACAGGGTGGACACTGAAGCTTTCTTT | CASRFGDRVDTEAFF
NA | TRBJ2-1 | TRBV19 | NA | TGTGCCAGTACCCCGGGACTCGACTACAATGAGCAGTTCTTC | CASTPGLDYNEQFF
NA | TRBJ2-5 | TRBV9 | once | TGTGCCAGCAGCGCCGGACAGACGGAGACCCAGTACTTC | CASSAGQTETQYF
NA | TRBJ2-7 | TRBV19 | NA | TGTGCCAGTAGTATATCGACAGCCTCCTACGAGCAGTACTTC | CASSISTASYEQYF
NA | TRBJ2-7 | TRBV10-3 | NA | TGTGCCATCAGTGAGGTGTACGAGCAGTACTTC | CAISEVYEQYF
NA | TRBJ2-3 | TRBV19 | NA | TGTGCCAGTAGCCTTAGCGTCGGGGGAGATACGCAGTATTTT | CASSLSVGGDTQYF
NA | TRBJ2-1 | TRBV19 | NA | TGTGCCAGTAGTATATTCTCGAGGGATTGGAATGTTGAGCAGTTCTTC | CASSIFSRDWNVEQFF
NA | TRBJ1-1 | TRBV25-1 | NA | TGTGCCAGCAGTTCCCTCGACATGAACACTGAAGCTTTCTTT | CASSSLDMNTEAFF
TRBD2 | TRBJ2-7 | TRBV9 | NA | TGTGCCAGCAGCGATGGGAGGGCGGAGACCTACGAGCAGTACTTC | CASSDGRAETYEQYF
TRBD2 | TRBJ2-2 | TRBV4-3 | NA | TGCGCCAGCAGCCAAGACCTAGCGGGAACGAACACCGGGGAGCTGTTTTTT | CASSQDLAGTNTGELFF
NA | TRBJ2-7 | TRBV7-2 | NA | TGTGCCAGCAGCCCGGGGGCCCAGGGGGCCTACGAGCAGTACTTC | CASSPGAQGAYEQYF
NA | TRBJ2-1 | TRBV7-9 | NA | TGTGCCAGCAGCTTATGGGCCGGGAGAGCTCCTACTTTGGATGAGCAGTTCTTC | CASSLWAGRAPTLDEQFF
TRBD1 | TRBJ1-3 | TRBV9 | NA | TGTGCCAGCAGCGCAGTGACAGGGTTCTCTGGAAACACCATATATTTT | CASSAVTGFSGNTIYF
TRBD2 | TRBJ2-2 | TRBV5-4 | few | TGTGCCAGCAGCTATGGGACTAGCGGGGCCACGAACACCGGGGAGCTGTTTTTT | CASSYGTSGATNTGELFF
NA | TRBJ2-7 | TRBV28 | NA | TGTGCCAGCAGTTTCCCGAGCGGCCGTACCTACGAGCAGTACTTC | CASSFPSGRTYEQYF